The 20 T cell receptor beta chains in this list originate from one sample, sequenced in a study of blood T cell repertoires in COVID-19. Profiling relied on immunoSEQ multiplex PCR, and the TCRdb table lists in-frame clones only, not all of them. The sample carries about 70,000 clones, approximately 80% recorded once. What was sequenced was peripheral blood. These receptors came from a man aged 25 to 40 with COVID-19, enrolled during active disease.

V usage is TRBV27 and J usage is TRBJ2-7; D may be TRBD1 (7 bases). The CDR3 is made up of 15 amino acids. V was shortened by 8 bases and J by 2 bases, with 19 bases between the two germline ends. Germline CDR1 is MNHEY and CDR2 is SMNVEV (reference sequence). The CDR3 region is CASAWRDSKTYEQYF. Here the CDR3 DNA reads TGTGCCAGCGCCTGGCGGGACAGTAAAACCTACGAGCAGTACTTC.

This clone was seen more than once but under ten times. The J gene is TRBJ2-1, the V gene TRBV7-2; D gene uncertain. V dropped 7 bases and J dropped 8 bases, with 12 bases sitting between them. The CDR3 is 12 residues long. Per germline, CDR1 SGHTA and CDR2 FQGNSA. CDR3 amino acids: CASTARSDEQFF. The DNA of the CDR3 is TGTGCCAGCACCGCGCGATCGGATGAGCAGTTCTTC.

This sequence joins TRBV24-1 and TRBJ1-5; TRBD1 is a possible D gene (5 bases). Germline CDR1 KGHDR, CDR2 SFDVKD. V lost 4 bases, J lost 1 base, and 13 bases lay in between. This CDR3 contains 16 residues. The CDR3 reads CATSERSRVSNQPQHF. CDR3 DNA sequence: TGTGCCACCAGTGAACGTTCCAGGGTCAGCAATCAGCCCCAGCATTTT.

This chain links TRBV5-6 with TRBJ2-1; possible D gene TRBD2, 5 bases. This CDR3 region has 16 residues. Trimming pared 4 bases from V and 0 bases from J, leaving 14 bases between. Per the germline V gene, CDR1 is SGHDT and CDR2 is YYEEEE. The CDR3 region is CASSLRAAFSYNEQFF. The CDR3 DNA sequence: TGTGCCAGCAGCCTCAGAGCGGCTTTCTCCTACAATGAGCAGTTCTTC.

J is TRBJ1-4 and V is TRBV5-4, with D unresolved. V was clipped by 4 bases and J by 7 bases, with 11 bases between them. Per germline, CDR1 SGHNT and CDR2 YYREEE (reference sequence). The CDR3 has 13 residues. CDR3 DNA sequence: TGTGCCAGCAGCCCCGATGCGGGTGAAAAACTGTTTTTT. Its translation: CASSPDAGEKLFF.

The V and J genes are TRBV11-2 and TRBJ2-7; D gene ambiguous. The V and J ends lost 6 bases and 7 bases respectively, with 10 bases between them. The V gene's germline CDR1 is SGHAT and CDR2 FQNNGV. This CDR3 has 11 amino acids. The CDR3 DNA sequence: TGTGCCAGCAGTCGTAGCAGTGAGCAGTACTTC. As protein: CASSRSSEQYF.

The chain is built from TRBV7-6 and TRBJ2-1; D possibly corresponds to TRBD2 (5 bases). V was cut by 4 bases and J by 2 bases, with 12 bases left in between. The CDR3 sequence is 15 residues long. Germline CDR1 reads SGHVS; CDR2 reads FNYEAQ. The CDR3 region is CASSSPSRTYNEQFF. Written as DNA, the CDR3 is TGTGCCAGCAGCTCTCCTAGCAGGACCTACAATGAGCAGTTCTTC. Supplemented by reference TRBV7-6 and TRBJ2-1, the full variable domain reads GAGVSQSPRYKVTKRGQDVALRCDPISGHVSLYWYRQALGQGPEFLTYFNYEAQQDKSGLPNDRFSAERPEGSISTLTIQRTEQRDSAMYRCASSSPSRTYNEQFFGPGTRLTVL.

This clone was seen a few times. In DNA, the CDR3 is TGTGCCAGCAGTTTATCAGGACAGGGTGTGCGGGGCTACACCTTC. It codes for CASSLSGQGVRGYTF. The chain joins TRBV27 to TRBJ1-2, with 8 positions matching TRBD1. This CDR3 contains 15 residues. CDR1 is MNHEY, CDR2 SMNVEV, per germline (reference sequence). The trim removed 0 bases at V and 8 bases at J, leaving 8 bases unmatched.

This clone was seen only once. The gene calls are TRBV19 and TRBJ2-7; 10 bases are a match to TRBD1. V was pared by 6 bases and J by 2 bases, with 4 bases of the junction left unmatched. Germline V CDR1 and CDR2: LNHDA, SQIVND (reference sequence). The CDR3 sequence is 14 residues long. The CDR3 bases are TGTGCCAGTAGGCCGGGACAGGGGCCCTACGAGCAGTACTTC. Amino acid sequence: CASRPGQGPYEQYF.

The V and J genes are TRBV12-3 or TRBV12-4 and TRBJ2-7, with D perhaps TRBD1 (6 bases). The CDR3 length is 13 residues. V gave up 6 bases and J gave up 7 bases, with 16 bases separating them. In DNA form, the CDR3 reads TGTGCCAGCAGCCTACAGGGTCCGGGGGAGCAGTACTTC. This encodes CASSLQGPGEQYF.

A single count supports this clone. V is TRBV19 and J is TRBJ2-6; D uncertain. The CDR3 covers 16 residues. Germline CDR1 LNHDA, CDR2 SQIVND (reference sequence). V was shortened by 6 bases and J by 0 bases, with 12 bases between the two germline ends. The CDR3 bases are TGTGCCAGTAGGGTCGACTCCTCCTCTGGGGCCAACGTCCTGACTTTC. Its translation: CASRVDSSSGANVLTF.

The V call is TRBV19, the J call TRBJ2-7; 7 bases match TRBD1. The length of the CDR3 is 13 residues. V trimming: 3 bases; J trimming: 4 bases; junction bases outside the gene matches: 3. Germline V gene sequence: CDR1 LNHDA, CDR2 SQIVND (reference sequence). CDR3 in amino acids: CASSMGQSYEQYF. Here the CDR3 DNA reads TGTGCCAGTAGTATGGGACAGTCTTACGAGCAGTACTTC. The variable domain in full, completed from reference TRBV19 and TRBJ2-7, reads DGGITQSPKYLFRKEGQNVTLSCEQNLNHDAMYWYRQDPGQGLRLIYYSQIVNDFQKGDIAEGYSVSREKKESFPLTVTSAQKNPTAFYLCASSMGQSYEQYFGPGTRLTVT.

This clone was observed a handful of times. The CDR3 DNA sequence: TGTGCTAGTGGTCATGAGGGCTATGGCTACACCTTC. Its translation is CASGHEGYGYTF. This chain uses TRBV12-5 with TRBJ1-2; no reliable D call. This CDR3 has 12 residues. Trimming cost V 5 bases and J 4 bases, with 8 bases left between them. Germline CDR1 reads LGHNT; CDR2 reads FRNRAP.

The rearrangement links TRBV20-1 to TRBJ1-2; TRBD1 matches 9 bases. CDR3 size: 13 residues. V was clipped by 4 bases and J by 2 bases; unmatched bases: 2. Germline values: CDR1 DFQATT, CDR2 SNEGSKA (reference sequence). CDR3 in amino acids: CSAIDRGNYGYTF. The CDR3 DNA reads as TGCAGTGCTATTGACAGGGGGAACTATGGCTACACCTTC.

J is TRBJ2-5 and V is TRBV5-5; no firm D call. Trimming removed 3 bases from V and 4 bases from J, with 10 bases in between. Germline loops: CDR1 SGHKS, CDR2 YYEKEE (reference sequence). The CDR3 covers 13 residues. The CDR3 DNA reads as TGTGCCAGCAGCTACTCCTTTGGAGAGACCCAGTACTTC. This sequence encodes CASSYSFGETQYF. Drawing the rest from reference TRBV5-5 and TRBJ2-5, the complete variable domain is DAGVTQSPTHLIKTRGQQVTLRCSPISGHKSVSWYQQVLGQGPQFIFQYYEKEERGRGNFPDRFSARQFPNYSSELNVNALLLGDSALYLCASSYSFGETQYFGPGTRLLVL.

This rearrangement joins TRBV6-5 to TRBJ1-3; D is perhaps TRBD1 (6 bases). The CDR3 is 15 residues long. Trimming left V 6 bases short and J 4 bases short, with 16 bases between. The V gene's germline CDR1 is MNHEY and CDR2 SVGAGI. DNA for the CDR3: TGTGCCAGCAGAGCCTCAGGGGAAGGGGGAAACACCATATATTTT. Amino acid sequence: CASRASGEGGNTIYF.

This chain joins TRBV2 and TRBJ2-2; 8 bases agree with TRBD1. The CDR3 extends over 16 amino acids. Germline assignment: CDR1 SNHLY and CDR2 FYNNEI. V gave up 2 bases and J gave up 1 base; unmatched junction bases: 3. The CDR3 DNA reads TGTGCCAGCAGTGAATTCGGGACAGGGAACACCGGGGAGCTGTTTTTT. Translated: CASSEFGTGNTGELFF.

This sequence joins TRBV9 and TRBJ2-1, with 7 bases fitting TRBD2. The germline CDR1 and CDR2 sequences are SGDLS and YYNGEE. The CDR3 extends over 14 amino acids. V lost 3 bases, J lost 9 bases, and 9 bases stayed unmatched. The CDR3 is CASSGGALAAEQFF. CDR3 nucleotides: TGTGCCAGCAGCGGCGGGGCGCTAGCGGCTGAGCAGTTCTTC.

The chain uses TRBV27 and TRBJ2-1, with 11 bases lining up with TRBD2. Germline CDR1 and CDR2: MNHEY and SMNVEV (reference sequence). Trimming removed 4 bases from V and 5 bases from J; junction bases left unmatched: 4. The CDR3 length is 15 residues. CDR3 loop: CASSYGTSGNNEQFF. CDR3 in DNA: TGTGCCAGCAGTTACGGGACTAGCGGAAACAATGAGCAGTTCTTC.

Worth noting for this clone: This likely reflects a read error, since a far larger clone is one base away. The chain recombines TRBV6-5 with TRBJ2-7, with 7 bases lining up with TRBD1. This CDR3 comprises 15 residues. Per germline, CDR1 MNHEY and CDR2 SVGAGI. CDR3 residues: CASATSRDSSFEQYF. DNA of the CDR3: TGTGCCAGCGCTACCTCCCGGGACAGCTCCTTCGAGCAGTACTTC.